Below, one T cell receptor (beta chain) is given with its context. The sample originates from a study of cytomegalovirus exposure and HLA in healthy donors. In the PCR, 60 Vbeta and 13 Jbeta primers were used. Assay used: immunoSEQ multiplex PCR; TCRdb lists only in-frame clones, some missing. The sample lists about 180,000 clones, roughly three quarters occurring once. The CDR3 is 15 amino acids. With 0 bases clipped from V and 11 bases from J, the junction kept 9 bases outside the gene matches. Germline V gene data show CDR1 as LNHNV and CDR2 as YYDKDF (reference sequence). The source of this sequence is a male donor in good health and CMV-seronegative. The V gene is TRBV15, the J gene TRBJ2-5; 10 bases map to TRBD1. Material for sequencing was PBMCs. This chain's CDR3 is CATSRDRQGAEEQYF. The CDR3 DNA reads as TGTGCCACCAGCAGAGATAGACAGGGGGCGGAAGAGCAGTACTTC. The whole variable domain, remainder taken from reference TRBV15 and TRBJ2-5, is DAMVIQNPRYQVTQFGKPVTLSCSQTLNHNVMYWYQQKSSQAPKLLFHYYDKDFNNEADTPDNFQSRRPNTSFCFLDIRSPGLGDTAMYLCATSRDRQGAEEQYFGPGTRLLVL.